This entry lists 5 T cell receptor beta chains sequenced from one sample in a study of CD8 T cells in Susac syndrome. Random hexamers were used to reverse transcribe 0.5 to 1 ug of RNA. TCRdb ran MiXCR on the immunoSEQ multiplex PCR reads and lists one entry per CDR3 protein. Of about 130,000 distinct CDR3 sequences listed, 93% are singletons. The sequencing sample was made of CD8+ T cells from PBMCs. The receptors were gathered from a human donor with multiple sclerosis.

The CDR3 nucleotides read TGTGCCAGTAGTATCAGGGAGGGGGCCAATCAGCCCCAGCATTTT. It yields the protein CASSIREGANQPQHF. This sequence joins TRBV19 and TRBJ1-5, with 7 bases that match TRBD1. There are 15 residues in the CDR3. Germline V gives CDR1 LNHDA, CDR2 SQIVND (reference sequence). Losses at the gene ends were 3 bases for V and 3 bases for J; bases not matched to a gene: 5.

The chain is built from TRBV9 and TRBJ2-2; 7 bases align to TRBD1. V was clipped by 9 bases and J by 0 bases; unmatched bases: 8. Germline V gene sequence: CDR1 SGDLS, CDR2 YYNGEE. The CDR3 has 15 residues. The CDR3 sequence is CATTRGTANTGELFF. The CDR3, as DNA: TGTGCCACCACGAGGGGGACAGCGAACACCGGGGAGCTGTTTTTT.

The chain has TRBV5-1 and TRBJ2-1, with D perhaps matching TRBD1 or TRBD2 (5 bases each). Trimming pared 0 bases from V and 0 bases from J, leaving 13 bases between. The length of the CDR3 is 17 residues. Germline CDR1 SGHRS, CDR2 YFSETQ. As DNA, the CDR3 is TGCGCCAGCAGCTTGGCTCGGGACCCCAGCTCCTACAATGAGCAGTTCTTC. Its protein product is CASSLARDPSSYNEQFF.

This clonotype was counted once. The chain uses TRBV11-2 and TRBJ2-7, with 7 positions matching TRBD2. This CDR3 has 15 amino acids. V lost 1 base, J lost 0 bases, and 3 bases stayed unmatched. Germline V gene data show CDR1 as SGHAT and CDR2 as FQNNGV. In DNA, the CDR3 is TGTGCCAGCAGCTTAGGAGCGGGGTCCTCCTACGAGCAGTACGTC. Its protein product is CASSLGAGSSYEQYV.

The CDR3 protein is CASSNRGPKNIQYF. As DNA, the CDR3 is TGTGCCAGCTCGAACAGGGGGCCCAAAAACATTCAGTACTTC. The chain has TRBV27 and TRBJ2-4; 9 positions agree with TRBD1. Germline CDR1 and CDR2: MNHEY and SMNVEV (reference sequence). This CDR3 comprises 14 residues. V shed 8 bases and J 2 bases; nucleotides not matched to a gene: 4.